Included here is one T cell receptor beta chain sequence, with context. This clonotype came up many times. What antigen it recognizes has not been identified. No qualities accompany the bases; no much larger clone lies one base away. The record originates from a study of T cell repertoires in cytomegalovirus infection (dated 2019 in TCRdb). Background on the whole study: Donor HLA type was relevant to the analysis, because carriage of CMV infection together with the matching HLA type was indicated by public TCR beta signatures.

Sequencing used an Illumina HiSeq 1500. TCRdb took the public reads, trimmed them with fastp at Q25, ran MiXCR for clone calling and kept in-frame beta chains. All rows with the same CDR3 protein become a single entry with the most common DNA and genes. Counted in this sample were about 150,000 distinct CDR3 sequences; around a quarter of them appeared once. The ten top clones hold roughly 9.7% of the sample. The germline V gene (reference sequence) supplies CDR1 MNHEY and CDR2 SMNVEV. Including cysteine and phenylalanine, the CDR3 has 14 amino acids. Solely the CDR3 DNA is kept, with 42 bases framed from the first base. Compared with germline, V lacks 2 bases and J lacks 6 bases; bases without a gene match: 7. Study-wide conclusions, independent of this receptor: Carriers of CMV infection plus the relevant HLA type were discriminated by the cumulative frequency of public TCR beta family members in the study cohort and in an independent approximately 350-donor cohort. The ex vivo response was dominated by HLA-C-restricted CMV-specific TCR beta clonotypes, which also provided the single most frequent clonotype in two of eight donors.

Sequenced: PBMCs. The chain is assembled from TRBV27 and TRBJ2-7; 7 of the junction bases match TRBD2. This receptor was obtained from a human donor in good health (CMV status not recorded). Some clones in this sample may be carry-over from other donors' samples. The CDR3 sequence is CASSLTRLAREQYF. The nucleotides read TGTGCCAGCAGTTTAACCCGACTAGCCCGCGAGCAGTACTTC.